The 32 T cell receptor beta chains given below trace back to one sample, sequenced in a study of beta chain features in type 1 diabetes. Whole-study findings and limits: Moderate yet significant TCRB CDR3 shortening was seen in Type 1 diabetes patients in all four CD4+ subsets.

Their antigen targets remain unknown. What was sequenced were expressed TCRB transcripts, since all of the isolated RNA had been reverse transcribed. Profiling relied on immunoSEQ multiplex PCR, and the TCRdb table lists in-frame clones only, not all of them. The sample has some 660,000 clones, around 15% seen once. The sample consisted of naive CD4+ T cells from blood. The receptors originated from a man younger than 30 with type 1 diabetes.

The chain has TRBV28 and TRBJ1-1; no clear D. Germline CDR1 and CDR2: MDHEN and SYDVKM. The CDR3 has 13 residues. V was cut by 7 bases and J by 0 bases, with 9 bases left in between. The CDR3 here is CASTVRVNTEAFF. The DNA for the CDR3 is TGTGCCAGCACCGTTCGAGTGAACACTGAAGCTTTCTTT.

This chain joins TRBV27 and TRBJ2-7, with no clear D. The DNA end is a closer match to TRBJ2-1, so the J assignment may be wrong. The CDR3 covers 15 residues. CDR1 MNHEY and CDR2 SMNVEV come from the germline V gene (reference sequence). The CDR3 sequence is CASSLSRISYNEQFF. CDR3 bases: TGTGCCAGCAGTTTATCCCGAATCTCCTACAATGAGCAGTTCTTC.

In this sample, this clone turned up a few times. The rearrangement uses TRBV29-1 and TRBJ2-1; 9 bases fit TRBD1. CDR1 SQVTM and CDR2 ANQGSEA come from the germline V gene. The V gene end was trimmed by 6 bases and the J gene end by 8 bases; junction bases not matched to a gene: 5. The CDR3 totals 12 residues. DNA for the CDR3: TGCAGCGTCGACAGACAGGGGGATGAGCAGTTCTTC. Its translation is CSVDRQGDEQFF.

This clone was recorded a few times. CDR3 DNA: TGTGCCAGCAGCCAAAGGAATATATGGCCACGCGAGCAGTACTTC. Protein sequence: CASSQRNIWPREQYF. The genes are TRBV14 and TRBJ2-7; D not resolved. The germline V and J ends were trimmed by 2 bases and 6 bases, with 17 bases remaining between them. This CDR3 region has 15 residues. Germline lookup yields CDR1 SGHDN and CDR2 FVKESK.

The table lists this clone with a few counts. This chain joins TRBV29-1 and TRBJ2-5; 8 bases agree with TRBD2. Trimming at V came to 6 bases and at J to 1 base, leaving 1 base not matched to a gene. Looked up from germline, CDR1 is SQVTM and CDR2 is ANQGSEA. This CDR3 has 12 residues. Here the CDR3 reads CSVRGGQETQYF. Written as DNA, the CDR3 is TGCAGCGTCCGGGGGGGCCAAGAGACCCAGTACTTC. The variable domain in full, completed from reference TRBV29-1 and TRBJ2-5, reads SAVISQKPSRDICQRGTSLTIQCQVDSQVTMMFWYRQQPGQSLTLIATANQGSEATYESGFVIDKFPISRPNLTFSTLTVSNMSPEDSSIYLCSVRGGQETQYFGPGTRLLVL.

This clone was counted between two and nine times. The V and J genes are TRBV20-1 and TRBJ2-7; 11 positions agree with TRBD1. Germline V gene sequence: CDR1 DFQATT, CDR2 SNEGSKA (reference sequence). The CDR3 totals 11 residues. CDR3 nucleotides: TGCAGCCCGGGACAGGGGGACGAGCAGTACTTC. Amino acid sequence: CSPGQGDEQYF.

This clone came up a few times. CDR3 nucleotide sequence: TGTGCCAGCAGCTTGGCCGACGGCGCCGGAGATGAGCAGTTCTTC. Translated, it gives CASSLADGAGDEQFF. The chain is built from TRBV5-6 and TRBJ2-1; D not certain. Germline loops: CDR1 SGHDT, CDR2 YYEEEE. The CDR3 has 15 residues. The V end lost 0 bases, the J end lost 8 bases, and 15 bases lay between the germline ends.

The table lists this clone with a few counts. V is TRBV2 and J is TRBJ2-2, with 9 bases fitting TRBD1. Germline values: CDR1 SNHLY, CDR2 FYNNEI. This CDR3 is built from 14 residues. The ends lost 8 bases at V and 2 bases at J; junction bases unmatched: 3. The CDR3 DNA reads TGTGCCAGCGGGACAGGGCAAAACACCGGGGAGCTGTTTTTT. Amino acid sequence: CASGTGQNTGELFF.

On this clone: Different DNA sequences within this sample yield the same CDR3. The rearrangement joins TRBV20-1 to TRBJ1-1; D gene unclear. Trimming removed 2 bases at V and 0 bases at J, with 1 base between. This CDR3 has 11 amino acids. Germline CDR1 DFQATT, CDR2 SNEGSKA (reference sequence). Written as DNA, the CDR3 is TGCAGTGCTAGATTGAACACTGAAGCTTTCTTT. Its protein is CSARLNTEAFF.

This clone appeared a few times. The chain employs TRBV28 and TRBJ2-5; D may be TRBD1 (5 bases). V was clipped by 4 bases and J by 7 bases, with 13 bases between them. CDR3 length equals 13 residues. From germline, CDR1 is MDHEN and CDR2 SYDVKM. CDR3 nucleotides: TGTGCCAGCAGTTCCAGGGTCCCGGGGACCCAGTACTTC. Translating it yields CASSSRVPGTQYF.

The chain combines TRBV2 with TRBJ2-1; 10 nucleotides agree with TRBD1. The CDR3 loop spans 14 amino acids. Trimming at V came to 9 bases and at J to 4 bases, leaving 6 bases not matched to a gene. CDR1 is SNHLY, CDR2 FYNNEI, per germline. Written as DNA, the CDR3 is TGTGCCAGTACCCCGGGACAGGGGTACAATGAGCAGTTCTTC. This codes for CASTPGQGYNEQFF.

This clone occurred a few times. This chain links TRBV30 with TRBJ2-1; D gene ambiguous. This CDR3 spans 13 amino acids. The germline CDR1 and CDR2 sequences are GTSNPN and SVGIG (reference sequence). V dropped 6 bases and J dropped 1 base, with 10 bases sitting between them. CDR3 in amino acids: CACSRRSYNEQFF. The CDR3, as DNA: TGTGCCTGTTCCAGAAGATCCTACAATGAGCAGTTCTTC. Variable domain in full (rest from reference TRBV30 and TRBJ2-1): SQTIHQWPATLVQPVGSPLSLECTVEGTSNPNLYWYRQAAGRGLQLLFYSVGIGQISSEVPQNLSASRPQDRQFILSSKKLLLSDSGFYLCACSRRSYNEQFFGPGTRLTVL.

The CDR3 loop is CASSVGDPSNEQFF. As DNA, the CDR3 is TGTGCCAGCAGCGTAGGGGACCCTTCCAATGAGCAGTTCTTC. The chain links TRBV9 to TRBJ2-1; the D gene could be TRBD1 or TRBD2 (5 bases each). The V gene lost 0 bases and the J gene lost 6 bases, with 10 bases spanning the gap. Germline CDR1 is SGDLS and CDR2 is YYNGEE. The CDR3 totals 14 residues. Filled out from reference TRBV9 and TRBJ2-1, the complete variable domain reads DSGVTQTPKHLITATGQRVTLRCSPRSGDLSVYWYQQSLDQGLQFLIQYYNGEERAKGNILERFSAQQFPDLHSELNLSSLELGDSALYFCASSVGDPSNEQFFGPGTRLTVL.

V and J are TRBV30 and TRBJ1-2; D unclear. Trimming took off 5 bases at V and 1 base at J, with 14 bases between the two ends. CDR3 length: 14 amino acids. Germline V CDR1 and CDR2: GTSNPN, SVGIG (reference sequence). DNA for the CDR3: TGTGCCTGGCGACCCGGCGGGGTTAACTATGGCTACACCTTC. Translating gives CAWRPGGVNYGYTF. Using reference TRBV30 and TRBJ1-2 for the parts outside the CDR3, the full variable domain is SQTIHQWPATLVQPVGSPLSLECTVEGTSNPNLYWYRQAAGRGLQLLFYSVGIGQISSEVPQNLSASRPQDRQFILSSKKLLLSDSGFYLCAWRPGGVNYGYTFGSGTRLTVV.

In its sample, this clone was seen a few times. The chain links TRBV9 to TRBJ2-3; 11 positions agree with TRBD2. The CDR3 length is 14 residues. Germline V gives CDR1 SGDLS, CDR2 YYNGEE. Germline trimming cut 3 bases from V and 6 bases from J; bases unmatched to any gene: 3. The CDR3 region is CASSAGTSGDTQYF. In nucleotides, the CDR3 is TGTGCCAGCAGCGCCGGGACTAGCGGTGATACGCAGTATTTT.

The rearrangement joins TRBV5-1 to TRBJ2-1, with TRBD2 matching over 11 bases. The CDR3 consists of 15 residues. V lost 4 bases to trimming and J lost 8 bases; unmatched junction nucleotides: 8. Per the germline V gene, CDR1 is SGHRS and CDR2 is YFSETQ. CDR3 residues: CASSAGLAGFDEQFF. CDR3 bases: TGCGCCAGCAGCGCAGGACTAGCGGGTTTCGATGAGCAGTTCTTC.

In DNA, the CDR3 is TGTGCCATCAGTGAGGGGACGTCGGCGGAGACCCAGTACTTC. Its translation: CAISEGTSAETQYF. V usage is TRBV10-3 and J usage is TRBJ2-5; D is possibly TRBD1 or TRBD2 (5 bases each). Germline values: CDR1 ENHRY, CDR2 SYGVKD. V lost 2 bases and J 5 bases, leaving 12 bases between the germline ends. The CDR3 consists of 14 residues.

This clone was counted only a few times. The V and J genes are TRBV5-1 and TRBJ1-2; D uncertain. The germline V and J ends were trimmed by 4 bases and 3 bases, with 10 bases remaining between them. This CDR3 spans 13 amino acids. The germline V gene encodes CDR1 SGHRS and CDR2 YFSETQ. CDR3 sequence: CASSSWEDYGYTF. CDR3 coding DNA: TGCGCCAGCAGCAGCTGGGAGGACTATGGCTACACCTTC.

The chain carries TRBV11-3 and TRBJ2-1; TRBD2 might be the D (6 bases). The CDR3 covers 20 residues. V shed 2 bases and J shed 4 bases, with 27 bases lying between them. Looked up from germline, CDR1 is SGHNT and CDR2 is YENEEA. CDR3 nucleotides: TGTGCCAGCAGCTTAACCCGGTCAATCATGGGAGGCGTTGGGTACAATGAGCAGTTCTTC. The encoded protein is CASSLTRSIMGGVGYNEQFF.

This chain joins TRBV7-2 and TRBJ2-3; 7 bases match TRBD1. The CDR3 extends over 16 amino acids. In germline, CDR1 is SGHTA, CDR2 FQGNSA. V was clipped by 5 bases and J by 6 bases; unmatched bases: 14. CDR3 DNA: TGTGCCAGCAGCAAAGGGACAGATTCAAATGTGGATACGCAGTATTTT. Translating gives CASSKGTDSNVDTQYF.

Note on this clone: The same CDR3 also results from other DNA sequences found in this sample. This chain links TRBV7-6 with TRBJ2-5; no clear D. Germline loops: CDR1 SGHVS, CDR2 FNYEAQ. The ends were cut back, 0 bases at V and 5 bases at J, with 4 bases in the middle. The CDR3 length is 12 residues. The CDR3 reads CASSLAPETQYF. DNA of the CDR3: TGTGCCAGCAGCTTAGCGCCTGAGACCCAGTACTTC.

As to this clone: The junction does not match germline at one end; this may be a read error. This sequence joins TRBV14 and TRBJ1-2, with a tentative D call TRBD1 (5 bases). The CDR3 covers 12 residues. CDR1 is SGHDN, CDR2 FVKESK, per germline. The CDR3 region is CASSQDRDSCNF. The DNA for the CDR3 is TGTGCCAGCAGCCAAGATCGGGACTCATGCAACTTC.

This clone appeared a few times. CDR3 loop: CASSLGRGTPTEQYF. In nucleotides, the CDR3 is TGTGCCAGCAGCTTAGGTCGAGGCACCCCTACGGAGCAGTACTTC. J is TRBJ2-7 and V is TRBV7-2; D not resolved. V was pared by 1 base and J by 7 bases, with 17 bases between. The CDR3 is 15 amino acids. Per the germline V gene, CDR1 is SGHTA and CDR2 is FQGNSA.

A few counts support this clone. This chain links TRBV29-1 with TRBJ2-1; perhaps TRBD2 as D (6 bases). The CDR3 extends over 15 amino acids. The ends were cut back, 2 bases at V and 8 bases at J, with 19 bases in the middle. CDR1 is SQVTM, CDR2 ANQGSEA, per germline. The DNA of the CDR3 is TGCAGCGTTGAACCCGGGACTCCCGGTCTCGATGAGCAGTTCTTC. This sequence encodes CSVEPGTPGLDEQFF.

This clone showed up just a few times. The chain is built from TRBV28 and TRBJ2-1; no clear D. This CDR3 spans 16 amino acids. V gave up 4 bases and J gave up 0 bases, with 13 bases separating them. Germline CDR1 is MDHEN and CDR2 is SYDVKM. For the CDR3, the DNA is TGTGCCAGCAGTTCTCTCGAGGCCACCTCCTACAATGAGCAGTTCTTC. Protein sequence: CASSSLEATSYNEQFF.

The sample holds a few counts of this clone. The rearrangement links TRBV19 to TRBJ1-2; 9 nucleotides match TRBD1. After removal of 4 bases from V and 5 bases from J, the junction contained 5 bases not matched to a gene. This CDR3 is 14 amino acids long. Per the germline V gene, CDR1 is LNHDA and CDR2 is SQIVND (reference sequence). CDR3 nucleotides: TGTGCCAGTAGTAGCCTGGGACAGGGATATGGCTACACCTTC. This codes for CASSSLGQGYGYTF.

Of note for this clone: The CDR3 does not close with the conserved phenylalanine or tryptophan, likely indicating a read error. The J gene is TRBJ2-2, the V gene TRBV5-6; D is possibly TRBD2 (5 bases). The V end was cut by 0 bases, the J end by 0 bases, with 9 bases between. The CDR3 loop spans 16 amino acids. Germline assignment: CDR1 SGHDT and CDR2 YYEEEE. CDR3 sequence (DNA): TGTGCCAGCAGCTTGGTAGAGAGGGCGAACACCGGGGAGCTGTTTATT. This encodes CASSLVERANTGELFI.

Concerning this clone: This sample includes further DNA sequences coding for the same CDR3. J is TRBJ2-7 and V is TRBV30; 9 nucleotides align to TRBD1. From germline, CDR1 is GTSNPN and CDR2 SVGIG (reference sequence). J lost 13 bases, V lost 5 bases, and 15 bases had no gene match. CDR3 length: 13 residues. CDR3 sequence: CAWQQGARRRVYF. The CDR3 DNA reads as TGTGCCTGGCAACAGGGGGCGCGTCGGCGGGTATACTTC.

This clone has a handful of counts. This rearrangement joins TRBV14 to TRBJ2-5, with D uncertain. The CDR3 sequence is 16 residues long. Germline V lookup: CDR1 SGHDN, CDR2 FVKESK. Trimming took off 0 bases at V and 2 bases at J, with 13 bases between the two ends. The CDR3 nucleotides are TGTGCCAGCAGCCAAGATATCGGGTTAGGACAAGAGACCCAGTACTTC. Amino acid sequence: CASSQDIGLGQETQYF.

This chain joins TRBV5-1 and TRBJ2-2, with D perhaps matching TRBD1 (7 bases). The CDR3 consists of 15 residues. Germline CDR1 reads SGHRS; CDR2 reads YFSETQ. V lost 1 base and J lost 3, with 10 bases in between. CDR3 sequence (DNA): TGCGCCAGCAGCTTGCCCAGGGGGGACACCGGGGAGCTGTTTTTT. Residues: CASSLPRGDTGELFF.

The chain carries TRBV11-3 and TRBJ2-1; 9 nucleotides line up with TRBD2. Germline V CDR1 and CDR2: SGHNT, YENEEA. V lost 5 bases and J lost 5; bases outside the gene matches: 10. The CDR3 covers 16 residues. The CDR3 DNA follows: TGTGCCAGCAGCCCAGGGGTGACTAGCGGAGACAATGAGCAGTTCTTC. It codes for CASSPGVTSGDNEQFF.

This clone was counted a few times. The chain recombines TRBV11-2 with TRBJ1-1; 8 positions match TRBD1. Losses at the gene ends were 5 bases for V and 1 base for J; bases not matched to a gene: 9. Germline CDR1 is SGHAT and CDR2 is FQNNGV. The CDR3 sequence is 16 residues long. For the CDR3, the DNA is TGTGCCAGCAGCCCGAGAGTGGGACAGGAGAACACTGAAGCTTTCTTT. Translation gives CASSPRVGQENTEAFF.